These 28 T cell receptor beta chains were all obtained from the same sample, sequenced in a study of cytomegalovirus exposure and HLA in healthy donors. This table comes from immunoSEQ multiplex PCR, and its TCRdb copy is limited to in-frame clones, with some not included. The sample shows approximately 230,000 clones, about 90% of them seen only once. The specimen was PBMCs. The source of these receptors is a man between 18 and 29 years old in good health and CMV-seropositive.

V is TRBV2 and J is TRBJ1-2; D possibly corresponds to TRBD1 (5 bases). From germline, CDR1 is SNHLY and CDR2 FYNNEI. There are 13 residues in the CDR3. Trimming took 6 bases from V and 3 from J, leaving 11 bases between them. CDR3: CASRGEGHYGYTF. In nucleotides, the CDR3 is TGTGCCAGCAGAGGGGAGGGGCACTATGGCTACACCTTC.

The chain joins TRBV6-1 to TRBJ2-3, with 7 bases that match TRBD2. Per the germline V gene, CDR1 is MNHNS and CDR2 is SASEGT. There are 15 residues in the CDR3. After removal of 3 bases from V and 1 base from J, the junction contained 4 bases not matched to a gene. CDR3 nucleotides: TGTGCCAGCAGTGAGCTGAGCGGGGGCACAGATACGCAGTATTTT. Translation: CASSELSGGTDTQYF.

The CDR3 here is CASSPRQDNEKLFF. Written as DNA, the CDR3 is TGTGCCAGCAGCCCTAGACAGGATAATGAAAAACTGTTTTTT. The chain has TRBV9 and TRBJ1-4, with D maybe TRBD1 (6 bases). The CDR3 is made up of 14 amino acids. CDR1 SGDLS and CDR2 YYNGEE come from the germline V gene. V lost 4 bases and J 4 bases, leaving 11 bases between the germline ends.

This chain uses TRBV10-3 with TRBJ1-5; D not certain. The germline V gene has CDR1 ENHRY and CDR2 SYGVKD. CDR3 length equals 16 residues. V shed 0 bases and J shed 4 bases, with 13 bases lying between them. The CDR3 loop reads CAISESIFGENQPQHF. DNA of the CDR3: TGTGCCATCAGTGAGTCTATTTTCGGGGAGAATCAGCCCCAGCATTTT.

V gene TRBV4-1 combines with J gene TRBJ2-7; D remains unclear. The CDR3 runs to 13 residues. Trimming stripped 0 bases from V and 3 bases from J, with 6 bases between. Per the germline V gene, CDR1 is MGHRA and CDR2 is YSYEKL. In DNA, the CDR3 is TGCGCCAGCAGCCAAGAAAACGGCTACGAGCAGTACTTC. Translated, it gives CASSQENGYEQYF.

The gene calls are TRBV19 and TRBJ1-2; a weak D match, TRBD1 (5 bases). V shed 5 bases and J shed 0 bases, with 13 bases lying between them. Germline-derived CDR1 and CDR2 are LNHDA and SQIVND (reference sequence). This CDR3 has 15 amino acids. CDR3 sequence (DNA): TGTGCCAGTAGTTCATATGACAGAACTAACTATGGCTACACCTTC. As protein: CASSSYDRTNYGYTF.

The rearrangement uses TRBV15 and TRBJ1-2; D not certain. Per the germline V gene, CDR1 is LNHNV and CDR2 is YYDKDF (reference sequence). The CDR3 extends over 14 amino acids. The V gene lost 3 bases and the J gene lost 8 bases, with 16 bases spanning the gap. The chain's CDR3 is CATSSLTDAGGYTF. The DNA for the CDR3 is TGTGCCACCAGCAGTCTCACTGATGCGGGAGGCTACACCTTC.

V is TRBV30 and J is TRBJ2-7, with TRBD2 matching 12 bases. The junction had 7 bases not matched to a gene; V was cut back by 1 base and J by 6 bases. The germline V gene encodes CDR1 GTSNPN and CDR2 SVGIG (reference sequence). The CDR3 has 15 amino acids. The CDR3 sequence is CAWSARLAGVGEQYF. The CDR3 DNA reads TGTGCCTGGAGTGCCCGACTAGCGGGAGTTGGCGAGCAGTACTTC.

This clone was counted once. The chain couples TRBV5-4 to TRBJ1-2, with 7 bases fitting TRBD1. The CDR3 has 14 amino acids. Germline V gives CDR1 SGHNT, CDR2 YYREEE (reference sequence). V was clipped by 1 base and J by 6 bases; unmatched bases: 6. The DNA for the CDR3 is TGTGCCAGCAGCTTGCCCGCTGGGACAGATGGCTACACCTTC. Translating gives CASSLPAGTDGYTF. Full variable domain (missing parts from reference TRBV5-4 and TRBJ1-2): ETGVTQSPTHLIKTRGQQVTLRCSSQSGHNTVSWYQQALGQGPQFIFQYYREEENGRGNFPPRFSGLQFPNYSSELNVNALELDDSALYLCASSLPAGTDGYTFGSGTRLTVV.

This chain joins TRBV2 and TRBJ2-7; 10 bases align to TRBD2. Germline loops: CDR1 SNHLY, CDR2 FYNNEI. The CDR3 extends over 14 amino acids. V was pared by 7 bases and J by 3 bases, with 6 bases of the junction left unmatched. CDR3 sequence: CASNGLAGVYEQYF. The CDR3 region has the DNA TGTGCCAGCAATGGGCTAGCGGGAGTCTACGAGCAGTACTTC.

This sequence joins TRBV27 and TRBJ2-2; the D is unclear. V lost 4 bases and J lost 0, with 9 bases in between. Germline CDR1 MNHEY, CDR2 SMNVEV (reference sequence). This CDR3 has 15 amino acids. CDR3 protein: CASSSIHANTGELFF. The CDR3 nucleotides read TGTGCCAGCAGTTCAATTCACGCGAACACCGGGGAGCTGTTTTTT.

CDR3 in DNA: TGTGCCGTTAAACAGAGGACAGGGTCCACTGAAGCTTTCTTT. Its translation is CAVKQRTGSTEAFF. The chain links TRBV28 to TRBJ1-1, with 8 bases that match TRBD1. From germline, CDR1 is MDHEN and CDR2 SYDVKM. CDR3 size: 14 residues. Trimming took 11 bases from V and 4 from J; bases not matched to a gene: 12.

V and J are TRBV23-1 and TRBJ1-2; a possible D gene is TRBD1 (5 bases). TRBV23-1 falls under the ORF class, with uncertain function. The CDR3 loop spans 13 amino acids. V shed 0 bases and J shed 6 bases, with 8 bases lying between them. The CDR3, as DNA: TGCGCCAGCAGTCAATCAGGGGTCCATGGCTACACCTTC. It yields the protein CASSQSGVHGYTF.

The V and J genes are TRBV5-4 and TRBJ2-2; TRBD1 matches at 9 bases. V was clipped by 5 bases and J by 5 bases; unmatched bases: 7. CDR1 and CDR2 (germline): SGHNT, YYREEE (reference sequence). The CDR3 runs to 15 residues. Written as DNA, the CDR3 is TGTGCCAGCAGGGGAGGGACAGGGCGAACCGGGGAGCTGTTTTTT. This sequence encodes CASRGGTGRTGELFF.

The chain combines TRBV6-4 with TRBJ2-1; the D is unclear. CDR1 and CDR2 from the germline V gene are MRHNA and SNTAGT. Trimming pared 1 base from V and 0 bases from J, leaving 4 bases between. This CDR3 contains 14 residues. In nucleotides, the CDR3 is TGTGCCAGCAGTGACTATTGCTCCTACAATGAGCAGTTCTTC. Translated: CASSDYCSYNEQFF.

The chain joins TRBV6-6 to TRBJ2-7; no reliable D call. The CDR3 is 14 amino acids. From germline, CDR1 is MNHNY and CDR2 SVGAGI (reference sequence). Trimming left V 6 bases short and J 0 bases short, with 12 bases between. Here the CDR3 DNA reads TGTGCCAGCAGCCCCACCCTTACCTCCTACGAGCAGTACTTC. Amino acids: CASSPTLTSYEQYF.

The V and J genes are TRBV5-6 and TRBJ2-1; no firm D call. The CDR3 has 14 amino acids. The V end lost 2 bases, the J end lost 9 bases, and 15 bases lay between the germline ends. CDR1 SGHDT and CDR2 YYEEEE come from the germline V gene. For the CDR3, the DNA is TGTGCCAGCAGCTTTTGGGCGCCGCCGGGTGAGCAGTTCTTC. This gives the protein CASSFWAPPGEQFF. Together with reference TRBV5-6 and TRBJ2-1, the CDR3 gives the full variable domain: DAGVTQSPTHLIKTRGQQVTLRCSPKSGHDTVSWYQQALGQGPQFIFQYYEEEERQRGNFPDRFSGHQFPNYSSELNVNALLLGDSALYLCASSFWAPPGEQFFGPGTRLTVL.

The V and J genes are TRBV10-3 and TRBJ2-1; 13 nucleotides match TRBD2. This CDR3 contains 14 residues. CDR1 is ENHRY and CDR2 is SYGVKD in the germline V gene. The junction had 9 bases not matched to a gene; V was cut back by 11 bases and J by 8 bases. The CDR3 DNA follows: TGTGCCTCCAGGACTAGCGGGAGAGTAGATGAGCAGTTCTTC. It specifies CASRTSGRVDEQFF.

This chain connects TRBV6-1 to TRBJ2-1; the match to TRBD1 covers 9 bases. From germline, CDR1 is MNHNS and CDR2 SASEGT. The ends lost 4 bases at V and 2 bases at J; junction bases unmatched: 3. This CDR3 spans 15 amino acids. In nucleotides, the CDR3 is TGTGCCAGCAGTGTGGGACAGGGAACCTACAATGAGCAGTTCTTC. Its translation is CASSVGQGTYNEQFF.

The chain combines TRBV29-1 with TRBJ2-7; possibly TRBD2 for D (7 bases). The length of the CDR3 is 13 residues. Germline values: CDR1 SQVTM, CDR2 ANQGSEA. The V end lost 4 bases, the J end lost 7 bases, and 17 bases lay between the germline ends. CDR3 nucleotide sequence: TGCAGCGTTGTGGCTGGCAGGGGAGGGGAGCAGTACTTC. It specifies CSVVAGRGGEQYF.

V is TRBV4-2 and J is TRBJ1-2; no firm D call. In germline, CDR1 is LGHNA, CDR2 YNFKEQ. The CDR3 extends over 14 amino acids. Trimming removed 0 bases at V and 7 bases at J, with 12 bases between. CDR3 sequence (DNA): TGTGCCAGCAGCCAAGATCAACACCGAGGTGGCTACACCTTC. Protein product: CASSQDQHRGGYTF.

CDR3 loop: CASSQRTNYNEQFF. In nucleotides, the CDR3 is TGTGCCAGCAGTCAACGGACTAACTACAATGAGCAGTTCTTC. This chain joins TRBV28 and TRBJ2-1; the D gene is possibly TRBD2 (6 bases). With 5 bases removed from V and 3 bases from J, the gap between germline ends came to 11 bases. This CDR3 region has 14 residues. CDR1 is MDHEN, CDR2 SYDVKM, per germline.

V gene TRBV9 combines with J gene TRBJ2-2; D is unclear. Germline assignment: CDR1 SGDLS and CDR2 YYNGEE. There are 14 residues in the CDR3. V was shortened by 4 bases and J by 0 bases, with 7 bases between the two germline ends. The CDR3 bases are TGTGCCAGCAGCCCGCGTTCGAACACCGGGGAGCTGTTTTTT. It codes for CASSPRSNTGELFF. Using reference TRBV9 and TRBJ2-2 for the parts outside the CDR3, the full variable domain is DSGVTQTPKHLITATGQRVTLRCSPRSGDLSVYWYQQSLDQGLQFLIQYYNGEERAKGNILERFSAQQFPDLHSELNLSSLELGDSALYFCASSPRSNTGELFFGEGSRLTVL.

This clone came up once. The rearrangement joins TRBV4-2 to TRBJ2-7; D is ambiguous. The CDR3 contains 13 residues. Germline CDR1 LGHNA, CDR2 YNFKEQ. V was clipped by 4 bases and J by 4 bases, with 11 bases between them. Here the CDR3 reads CASSPRTFYEQYF. In DNA, the CDR3 is TGTGCCAGCAGCCCCCGGACCTTTTACGAGCAGTACTTC.

The chain combines TRBV18 with TRBJ2-5; maybe TRBD2 (6 bases). Germline assignment: CDR1 KGHSH and CDR2 LQKENI. CDR3 size: 15 residues. V lost 6 bases, J lost 4 bases, and 18 bases lay in between. The CDR3 loop reads CASSSGGVERETQYF. The CDR3 nucleotides read TGTGCCAGCTCCTCCGGCGGGGTTGAGCGAGAGACCCAGTACTTC.

The gene calls are TRBV20-1 and TRBJ1-2; D is unresolved. Germline V gives CDR1 DFQATT, CDR2 SNEGSKA (reference sequence). Trimming shortened V by 0 bases and J by 7 bases, and 6 bases separated the two germline ends. This CDR3 has 11 residues. The CDR3 sequence: CSARDSPGYTF. The CDR3 DNA follows: TGCAGTGCTAGAGATTCCCCTGGCTACACCTTC.

J is TRBJ2-1 and V is TRBV27, with D tentatively TRBD2 (6 bases). V lost 6 bases and J lost 0, with 9 bases in between. The CDR3 has 14 amino acids. Germline V gene sequence: CDR1 MNHEY, CDR2 SMNVEV (reference sequence). The CDR3 sequence: CASSRSGSYNEQFF. DNA of the CDR3: TGTGCCAGCAGCCGTAGCGGCTCCTACAATGAGCAGTTCTTC.

This chain joins TRBV2 and TRBJ2-7; the D gene is possibly TRBD2 (7 bases). The length of the CDR3 is 17 residues. V was cut by 7 bases and J by 3 bases, with 25 bases left in between. Per germline, CDR1 SNHLY and CDR2 FYNNEI. The CDR3 region has the DNA TGTGCCAGCACCCTAGAGCTAGGGCGGGGGCTTGGCTACGAGCAGTACTTC. Translating gives CASTLELGRGLGYEQYF.